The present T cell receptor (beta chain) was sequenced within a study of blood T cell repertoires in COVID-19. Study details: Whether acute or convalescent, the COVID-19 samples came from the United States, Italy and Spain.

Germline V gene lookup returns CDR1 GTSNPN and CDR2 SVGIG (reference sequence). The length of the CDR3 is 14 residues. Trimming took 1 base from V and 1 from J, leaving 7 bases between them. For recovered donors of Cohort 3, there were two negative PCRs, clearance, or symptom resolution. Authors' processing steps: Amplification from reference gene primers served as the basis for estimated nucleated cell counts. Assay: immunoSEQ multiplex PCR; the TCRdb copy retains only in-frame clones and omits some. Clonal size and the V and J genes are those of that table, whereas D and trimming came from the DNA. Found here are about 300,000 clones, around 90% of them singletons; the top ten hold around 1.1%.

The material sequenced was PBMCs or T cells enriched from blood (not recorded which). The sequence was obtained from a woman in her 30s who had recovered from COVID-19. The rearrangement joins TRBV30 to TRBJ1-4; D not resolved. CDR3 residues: CAWSAGLTNEKLFF. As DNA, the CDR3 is TGTGCCTGGAGTGCAGGTCTAACTAATGAAAAACTGTTTTTT.